Listed below are T cell receptor beta chains from one sample, sequenced in a study of blood T cell repertoires in COVID-19. The assay was immunoSEQ multiplex PCR, and TCRdb's table has in-frame clones only and misses some. The data show 150,000 to 200,000 clones, about 81% seen once. Sequences were obtained from peripheral blood. Receptor source: an elderly woman with acute or convalescent COVID-19. The CDR3 runs from the conserved cysteine through the conserved F or W. A D gene is named only where the DNA matches it firmly. Size is omitted from some rows. Given values are once, few, many or a class for expanded clones.

clone_size	v_call	d_call	j_call	cdr3_nt	cdr3_aa
-	TRBV9	TRBD1	TRBJ2-5	TGTGCCAGCAGCCCGTACTCCGGGACAGGGATGCAGACCCAGTACTTC	CASSPYSGTGMQTQYF
-	TRBV21-1	-	TRBJ2-4	TGTGCCAGCAGCAAAGGTCCCGACAGGGGTCGGTATTGCATTCAGTACTTC	CASSKGPDRGRYCIQYF
-	TRBV11-1	-	TRBJ2-1	TGTGCCAGCAGCCGGACTGGGAGCTCCTACAATGAGCAGTTCTTC	CASSRTGSSYNEQFF
-	TRBV6-5	TRBD1	TRBJ2-5	TGTGCCAGCAGTCAGATACCGGGACAGCAAGAGACCCAGTACTTC	CASSQIPGQQETQYF
-	TRBV2	TRBD2	TRBJ2-2	TGTGCCAGCTGGCGGGAGATTTACACCGGGGAGCTGTTTTTT	CASWREIYTGELFF
few	TRBV7-9	-	TRBJ2-1	TGTGCCAGCAGCCCCACCGGGGACATAGATGAGCAGTTCTTC	CASSPTGDIDEQFF
-	TRBV9	-	TRBJ1-4	TGTGCCAGCAGCGTTACCGGGGGAACTAATGAAAAACTGTTTTTT	CASSVTGGTNEKLFF
-	TRBV5-6	TRBD1	TRBJ2-2	TGTGCCAGCAGCCCTACAGGGGGGTTAGCCGGGGAGCTGTTTTTT	CASSPTGGLAGELFF
-	TRBV4-1	TRBD2	TRBJ2-2	TGCGCCAGCAGCCAAGGGACTAGCGGCCGGAACACCGGGGAGCTGTTTTTT	CASSQGTSGRNTGELFF
-	TRBV6-2/TRBV6-3	-	TRBJ2-2	TGTGCCAGCAGCCCCGGGACAAGGAACACCGGGGAGCTGTTTTTT	CASSPGTRNTGELFF
-	TRBV28	TRBD2	TRBJ2-7	TGTGCCAGCAGTCCCGGCGGTGGGACTACTCTCTACGAGCAGTACTTC	CASSPGGGTTLYEQYF
-	TRBV11-2	TRBD2	TRBJ2-5	TGTGCCAGCAGCCCCCAGGCGGGAGGACGGGAGACCCAGTACTTC	CASSPQAGGRETQYF
-	TRBV12-5	TRBD1	TRBJ1-2	TGTGCTAGTGAACGAGACAGGGGAATAATGACCAGATGGAATGGCTACACCTTC	CASERDRGIMTRWNGYTF
once	TRBV5-4	TRBD2	TRBJ2-7	TGTGCCAGCAGCTCCGGGGGACTAGAGACCTACGAGCAGTACTTC	CASSSGGLETYEQYF
-	TRBV21-1	-	TRBJ2-1	TGTGCCAGCAGCAATAGCGGACAGGGGGCAATTGAGCAGTTCTTC	CASSNSGQGAIEQFF
-	TRBV27	-	TRBJ1-1	TGTGCCAGCAGTTTGAATTACAGGGTGAACACTGAAGCTTTCTTT	CASSLNYRVNTEAFF
-	TRBV9	TRBD1	TRBJ1-1	TGTGCCAGCAGCCAGACCGGGACAGCCAACACTGAAGCTTTCTTT	CASSQTGTANTEAFF
once	TRBV2	-	TRBJ2-1	TGTGCCAGCAGTCAATTACGACAGGCCATCTCCTACAATGAGCAGTTCTTC	CASSQLRQAISYNEQFF
-	TRBV6-4	TRBD1	TRBJ1-1	TGTGCCAGCAGTGGCACAGGGGGAACTGAAGCTTTCTTT	CASSGTGGTEAFF
few	TRBV19	-	TRBJ1-3	TGTGCCACCACGGCGGGGCAGGGTGGAAACACCATATATTTT	CATTAGQGGNTIYF
-	TRBV6-2/TRBV6-3	TRBD2	TRBJ2-3	TGTGCCAGCAGTTACGAGACCGGGACTAGCGGGGGGGCCACAGATACGCAGTATTTT	CASSYETGTSGGATDTQYF
-	TRBV12-3/TRBV12-4	TRBD1	TRBJ1-2	TGTGCCAGCGGCAGACAGGGACAATATGGCTACACCTTC	CASGRQGQYGYTF
-	TRBV10-1	-	TRBJ1-2	TGCGCCAGCAGTGAGCTCCGCGGGGCGCTCTATGGCTACACCTTC	CASSELRGALYGYTF
-	TRBV29-1	TRBD2	TRBJ2-7	TGCAGCGTTGAAGTTTCCCCCCCCGGGGGGGCCAGTCCCTACGAGCAGTACTTC	CSVEVSPPGGASPYEQYF
-	TRBV5-1	TRBD2	TRBJ2-1	TGCGCCAGCAGCCCCGGACTAGCGGGGGGCCACAATGAGCAGTTCTTC	CASSPGLAGGHNEQFF
-	TRBV28	-	TRBJ2-7	TGTGCCAGCAGCGGGGACTTCTCCTACGAGCAGTACTTC	CASSGDFSYEQYF
-	TRBV7-2	-	TRBJ1-3	TGTGCCAGCAGCCCCCGGACGGGGTTAGCTGGAAACACCATATATTTT	CASSPRTGLAGNTIYF
-	TRBV18	TRBD2	TRBJ2-5	TGTGCCAGCTCCCCCACTAGCGGCACCCTCCAAGAGACCCAGTACTTC	CASSPTSGTLQETQYF
-	TRBV13	TRBD2	TRBJ2-3	TGTGCCAGCAGCTCCTTCAGACTAGCGGGGCTCTCCACAGATACGCAGTATTTT	CASSSFRLAGLSTDTQYF
-	TRBV7-2	TRBD2	TRBJ2-2	TGTGCCAGCAGCTTAGGCAGGGAGGGCGGGGAGCTGTTTTTT	CASSLGREGGELFF
-	TRBV5-1	-	TRBJ1-6	TGCGCCAGCAGCCCCCGGGGTTCTGCAGAGTCACCCCTCCACTTT	CASSPRGSAESPLHF
-	TRBV29-1	-	TRBJ1-5	TGCAGCGCTCAACTTGGGGCGTCGAGCAATCAGCCCCAGCATTTT	CSAQLGASSNQPQHF
-	TRBV11-2	-	TRBJ2-7	TGTGCCAGCAGCTTTCGGTACGAGCAGTACTTC	CASSFRYEQYF
-	TRBV20-1	TRBD1	TRBJ2-7	TGCAGTGCTAGTACTTACGGCAGGGGGCGCGACGAGCAGTACTTC	CSASTYGRGRDEQYF
-	TRBV24-1	-	TRBJ2-4	TGTGCCACCAGTGATTCCGAGGGACTAGCCAAAAACATTCAGTACTTC	CATSDSEGLAKNIQYF
-	TRBV5-6	TRBD1	TRBJ2-7	TGTGCCAGCAGCTGGGGACAGACCTACGAGCAGTACTTC	CASSWGQTYEQYF
-	TRBV7-8	TRBD2	TRBJ2-3	TGTGCCAGCAGCCCCCTATCGGGGGGGCCAAAAGATACGCAGTATTTT	CASSPLSGGPKDTQYF
-	TRBV6-5	-	TRBJ2-7	TGTGCCAGCAGTTACGAACCTAGCGTACCTACCTACGAGCAGTACTTC	CASSYEPSVPTYEQYF
few	TRBV2	TRBD2	TRBJ2-7	TGTGCCAGCAGTCTACACGGACTAGTTGCCTACGAGCAGTACTTC	CASSLHGLVAYEQYF
-	TRBV2	-	TRBJ2-1	TGTGCCAGCAGTGTAGTCCCCCGGAATGAGCAGTTCTTC	CASSVVPRNEQFF
-	TRBV7-7	-	TRBJ2-2	TGTGCTAGCAGCCACGAGACTGGAACCGGGGAGCTGTTTTTT	CASSHETGTGELFF
-	TRBV27	TRBD1	TRBJ1-5	TGTGCCAGCAGTCTCAAGCGCAGGGGGCGATGGGCCCAGCATTTT	CASSLKRRGRWAQHF
-	TRBV12-3/TRBV12-4	-	TRBJ2-7	TGTGCCAGCAGTCAAGAGCGGAAGCAGTACTTC	CASSQERKQYF
-	TRBV7-9	TRBD1	TRBJ1-2	TGTGCCAGCAGGTCGGGCAGGGGGACAGGGGTTGGCTACACCTTC	CASRSGRGTGVGYTF
-	TRBV11-3	TRBD2	TRBJ2-1	TGTGCCAGCAGCTTAGCCCCGGGGGGCTACAATGAGCAGTTCTTC	CASSLAPGGYNEQFF
-	TRBV7-2	TRBD2	TRBJ2-5	TGTGCCAGCAGCTTACAGGGACTAGGGGCGGGGGAGACCCAGTACTTC	CASSLQGLGAGETQYF
-	TRBV5-1	TRBD1	TRBJ1-6	TGCGCCAGCAGCCTGGGACAGCTAAATTCACCCCTCCACTTT	CASSLGQLNSPLHF
-	TRBV3-1/TRBV3-2	-	TRBJ1-5	TGTGCCAGCAGCCAGAGTGGTCAGCCCCAGCATTTT	CASSQSGQPQHF
once	TRBV11-2	TRBD1	TRBJ2-1	TGTGCCAGCAGCTTAGCGGGACAGGGACCCAATGAGCAGTTCTTC	CASSLAGQGPNEQFF
-	TRBV4-1	TRBD2	TRBJ2-1	TGCGCCAGCAGCCCCGCTAGCGGGTTGTATCATGAGCAGTTCTTC	CASSPASGLYHEQFF
-	TRBV4-1	TRBD2	TRBJ2-5	TGCGCCAGCAGCCGCGCGGGGGGAGTCGGAGAGACCCAGTACTTC	CASSRAGGVGETQYF
-	TRBV3-1/TRBV3-2	-	TRBJ1-1	TGTGCCAGCAGCCAAGTCAGGGATACTGAAGCTTTCTTT	CASSQVRDTEAFF
-	TRBV10-3	-	TRBJ1-4	TGTGCCATCAGTGAGTCCCAGAATAATGAAAAACTGTTTTTT	CAISESQNNEKLFF
-	TRBV6-1	TRBD2	TRBJ2-7	TGTGCCAGCAGTGAAGCGCTTTTCGGGACTAGCGGGAGGGCCTACGAGCAGTACTTC	CASSEALFGTSGRAYEQYF
-	TRBV7-2	TRBD2	TRBJ2-4	TGTGCCAGCAGCTTAAGTTTGGGCGGGGGGCACGTCATTCAGTACTTC	CASSLSLGGGHVIQYF